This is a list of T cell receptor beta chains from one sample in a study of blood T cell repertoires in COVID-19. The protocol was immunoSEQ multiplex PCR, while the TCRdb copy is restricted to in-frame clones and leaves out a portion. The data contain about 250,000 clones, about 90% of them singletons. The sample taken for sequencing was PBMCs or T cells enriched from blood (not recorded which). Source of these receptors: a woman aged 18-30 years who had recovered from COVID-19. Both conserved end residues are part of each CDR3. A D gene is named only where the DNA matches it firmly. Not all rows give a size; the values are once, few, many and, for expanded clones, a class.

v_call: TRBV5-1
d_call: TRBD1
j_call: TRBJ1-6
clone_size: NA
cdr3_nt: TGCGCCAGCAGCTTGCTCGGAGGGACAGGGGATAATTCACCCCTCCACTTT
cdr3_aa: CASSLLGGTGDNSPLHF

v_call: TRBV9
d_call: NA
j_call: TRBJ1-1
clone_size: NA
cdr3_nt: TGTGCCAGCAGCGTAGGTGTTGGGGGAGGGGTCACTGAAGCTTTCTTT
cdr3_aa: CASSVGVGGGVTEAFF

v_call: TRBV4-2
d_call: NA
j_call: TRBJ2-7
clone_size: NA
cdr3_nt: TGTGCCAGCAGCCGGGCCTTTGGGGCGGAACTCCACGAGCAGTACTTC
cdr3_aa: CASSRAFGAELHEQYF

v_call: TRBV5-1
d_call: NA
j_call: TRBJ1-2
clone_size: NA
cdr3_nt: TGCGCCAGCAGCTTGGCCTTAATGGCGACCGGGGGACGGTATGGCTACACCTTC
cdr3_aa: CASSLALMATGGRYGYTF

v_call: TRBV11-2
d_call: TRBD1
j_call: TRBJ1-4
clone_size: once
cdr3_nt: TGTGCCAGCAGCTTAGGCCGGCAGGGGGCTGAAAAACTGTTTTTT
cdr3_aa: CASSLGRQGAEKLFF

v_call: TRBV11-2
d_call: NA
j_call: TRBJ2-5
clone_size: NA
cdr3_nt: TGTGCCAGCAGCCAAGGGGGAAGGGAGACCCAGTACTTC
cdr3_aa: CASSQGGRETQYF

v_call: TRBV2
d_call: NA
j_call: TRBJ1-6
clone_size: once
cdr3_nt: TGTGCCAGCAGTGTAGCCGACAGAAATTATAATTCACCCCTCCACTTT
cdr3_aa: CASSVADRNYNSPLHF

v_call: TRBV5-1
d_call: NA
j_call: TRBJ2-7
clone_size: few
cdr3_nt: TGCGCCAGCAGCCTCGGACTTGATGCCACCTACGAGCAGTACTTC
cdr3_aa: CASSLGLDATYEQYF

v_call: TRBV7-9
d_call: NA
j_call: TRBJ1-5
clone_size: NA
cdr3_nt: TGTGCCAGCAGCCTACAGAGCAATCAGCCCCAGCATTTT
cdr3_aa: CASSLQSNQPQHF

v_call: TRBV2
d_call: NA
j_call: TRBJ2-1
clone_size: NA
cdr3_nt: TGTGCCAGCAGTGAATGGAGCGTAGAGCAGTTCTTC
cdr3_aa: CASSEWSVEQFF

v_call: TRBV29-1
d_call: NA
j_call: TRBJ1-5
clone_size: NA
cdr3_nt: TGCAGCGTTAATGAGGGCGGCCAGCCCCAGCATTTT
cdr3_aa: CSVNEGGQPQHF

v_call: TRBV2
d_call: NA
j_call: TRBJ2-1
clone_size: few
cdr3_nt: TGTGCCAGCAGTGAAAGAGGGTACAATGAGCAGTTCTTC
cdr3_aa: CASSERGYNEQFF

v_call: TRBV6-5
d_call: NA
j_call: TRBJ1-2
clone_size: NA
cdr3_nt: TGTGCCAGCACCCAAGGACAGAACTATGGCTACACCTTC
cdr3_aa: CASTQGQNYGYTF

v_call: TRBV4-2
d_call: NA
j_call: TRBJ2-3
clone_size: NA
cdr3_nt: TGTGCCAGCAGCCAAGATGTAGCAGGGCGCACAGATACGCAGTATTTT
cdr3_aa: CASSQDVAGRTDTQYF

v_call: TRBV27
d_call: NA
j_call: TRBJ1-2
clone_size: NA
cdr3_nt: TGTGCCAGCAGGGAGACGTTAGCTAACTATGGCTACACCTTC
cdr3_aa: CASRETLANYGYTF

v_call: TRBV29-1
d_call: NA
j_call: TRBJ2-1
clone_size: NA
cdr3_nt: TGCAGCGTTGAAGAAAGCCTAAGCGGGACAAACAATGAGCAGTTCTTC
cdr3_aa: CSVEESLSGTNNEQFF

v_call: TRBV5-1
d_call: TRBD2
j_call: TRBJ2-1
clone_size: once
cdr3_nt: TGCGCCAGCAGCCTACAACTGGGACTAGCGGGACTCAATGAGCAGTTCTTC
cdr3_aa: CASSLQLGLAGLNEQFF